The 14 T cell receptor beta chains below all came from one sample that was sequenced in a study of radiotherapy plus CTLA-4 blockade in lung cancer. Clones were read by immunoSEQ multiplex PCR, and TCRdb kept only the in-frame ones, dropping some. The data show approximately 60,000 clones, with approximately 77% seen just once and approximately 4% held by the top ten. The sequences come from peripheral blood, collected from a patient treated with radiotherapy plus ipilimumab. These receptor sequences come from a human donor with non-small cell lung cancer who had a complete response to radiotherapy plus ipilimumab.

V and J are TRBV7-6 and TRBJ2-7; D is undetermined. Germline V gives CDR1 SGHVS, CDR2 FNYEAQ. V shed 1 base and J shed 0 bases, with 7 bases lying between them. This CDR3 is built from 14 residues. CDR3 bases: TGTGCCAGCAGCTTAGAGGCTATCTCCTACGAGCAGTACTTC. Protein product: CASSLEAISYEQYF. The full variable domain, rest sourced from reference TRBV7-6 and TRBJ2-7, is GAGVSQSPRYKVTKRGQDVALRCDPISGHVSLYWYRQALGQGPEFLTYFNYEAQQDKSGLPNDRFSAERPEGSISTLTIQRTEQRDSAMYRCASSLEAISYEQYFGPGTRLTVT.

Concerning this clone: The junction does not match germline at one end; this may be a read error. V and J are TRBV7-7 and TRBJ2-5; D is tentatively TRBD1 or TRBD2 (5 bases each). Germline V lookup: CDR1 SSHAT, CDR2 FNYEAQ (reference sequence). This CDR3 has 16 residues. This chain's CDR3 is CASSLGRAGTGETQYF. The CDR3 DNA is TGTGCTAGCAGCTTAGGCCGCGCAGGGACCGGGGAGACCCAGTACTTC.

Of note for this clone: Mismatch with germline at one junction end may stem from a read error. The J gene is TRBJ1-1, the V gene TRBV6-1, with D perhaps matching TRBD1 (5 bases). The germline V gene has CDR1 MNHNS and CDR2 SASEGT. This CDR3 region has 13 residues. The CDR3 coding sequence is TGTGCCAGCAGTCTCGCAGGGAGTACTGAAGCTTTTTTT. This gives the protein CASSLAGSTEAFF.

The V and J genes are TRBV5-1 and TRBJ2-3, with 12 bases matching TRBD2. J gave up 6 bases and V 3 bases, and 20 bases lay outside the gene matches. The germline gives CDR1 SGHRS, CDR2 YFSETQ. CDR3 size: 20 residues. CDR3 protein: CASSWSQYRLAGAVGDTQYF. CDR3 sequence (DNA): TGCGCCAGCAGCTGGTCCCAATATCGACTAGCGGGAGCGGTGGGGGATACGCAGTATTTT.

This chain links TRBV10-3 with TRBJ2-5; D possibly corresponds to TRBD1 (5 bases). There are 14 residues in the CDR3. Trimming pared 3 bases from V and 2 bases from J, leaving 10 bases between. Germline loops: CDR1 ENHRY, CDR2 SYGVKD. CDR3 nucleotide sequence: TGTGCCATCAGTGACTTGGCAGGGCAAGAGACCCAGTACTTC. Translation: CAISDLAGQETQYF.

This chain connects TRBV6-6 to TRBJ1-3; tentative D call: TRBD1 (6 bases). The ends were cut back, 4 bases at V and 0 bases at J, with 7 bases in the middle. This CDR3 spans 14 amino acids. Germline assignment: CDR1 MNHNY and CDR2 SVGAGI (reference sequence). The CDR3 bases are TGTGCCAGCAGTTGGACAGTCTCTGGAAACACCATATATTTT. Translated, it gives CASSWTVSGNTIYF.

V gene TRBV12-5 combines with J gene TRBJ1-4; tentatively, D is TRBD1 (5 bases). V was clipped by 9 bases and J by 0 bases, with 8 bases between them. The CDR3 contains 13 residues. Per germline, CDR1 LGHNT and CDR2 FRNRAP. The CDR3 DNA is TGTGCTAGCGGGGGGGCAACTAATGAAAAACTGTTTTTT. It translates to CASGGATNEKLFF.

The rearrangement joins TRBV27 to TRBJ2-1; maybe TRBD1 (5 bases). The V gene lost 2 bases and the J gene lost 7 bases, with 6 bases spanning the gap. Germline V gene lookup returns CDR1 MNHEY and CDR2 SMNVEV (reference sequence). This CDR3 contains 12 residues. The CDR3 DNA follows: TGTGCCAGCAGTTTACAGGGAAATGAGCAGTTCTTC. Translated, it gives CASSLQGNEQFF.

The J gene is TRBJ1-2, the V gene TRBV6-5; D is unresolved. Trimming pared 0 bases from V and 1 base from J, leaving 9 bases between. The CDR3 extends over 15 amino acids. The germline V gene has CDR1 MNHEY and CDR2 SVGAGI. The chain's CDR3 is CASSYSAGRNYGYTF. The CDR3 bases are TGTGCCAGCAGTTACTCTGCAGGCCGTAACTATGGCTACACCTTC.

The gene calls are TRBV18 and TRBJ2-7, with 8 bases lining up with TRBD1. V was clipped by 5 bases and J by 0 bases; unmatched bases: 15. The CDR3 consists of 18 residues. Per germline, CDR1 KGHSH and CDR2 LQKENI. The CDR3 loop reads CASSTLQGQGRRSYEQYF. In DNA, the CDR3 is TGTGCCAGCTCAACCCTTCAAGGACAGGGCAGGCGCTCCTACGAGCAGTACTTC.

The table lists this clone with a count of one. The genes are TRBV6-5 and TRBJ2-3; D tentatively fits TRBD1 or TRBD2 (6 bases each). CDR1 MNHEY and CDR2 SVGAGI come from the germline V gene. With 6 bases removed from V and 3 bases from J, the gap between germline ends came to 13 bases. The CDR3 is 14 amino acids. CDR3 sequence: CASSIRGGTDTQYF. The CDR3 DNA follows: TGTGCCAGCAGCATCAGGGGAGGTACAGATACGCAGTATTTT.

There are a few counts of this clone. The chain employs TRBV5-6 and TRBJ1-3, with D unclear. From germline, CDR1 is SGHDT and CDR2 YYEEEE. This CDR3 has 14 residues. V was clipped by 0 bases and J by 0 bases, with 4 bases between them. The CDR3 DNA follows: TGTGCCAGCAGCTTGGGGATCTCTGGAAACACCATATATTTT. It translates to CASSLGISGNTIYF.

V usage is TRBV6-5 and J usage is TRBJ1-6, with D perhaps TRBD1 (5 bases). Deletions cut 3 bases from V and 9 bases from J, with 15 bases between. The CDR3 totals 15 residues. Per the germline V gene, CDR1 is MNHEY and CDR2 is SVGAGI. The chain's CDR3 is CASSYETGSGSPLHF. The CDR3 coding sequence is TGTGCCAGCAGTTATGAAACAGGTTCGGGTTCACCCCTCCACTTT.

The chain is built from TRBV19 and TRBJ1-5, with D tentatively TRBD1 (5 bases). Germline CDR1 is LNHDA and CDR2 is SQIVND (reference sequence). The CDR3 is 17 amino acids. V gave up 3 bases and J gave up 1 base, with 16 bases separating them. CDR3 nucleotides: TGTGCCAGTAGTATCCCTTGGCAGGGCTGGAGCAATCAGCCCCAGCATTTT. Amino acids: CASSIPWQGWSNQPQHF.